This T cell receptor beta chain was found in a study of blood T cell repertoires in COVID-19. The CDR3 length is 14 residues. Germline CDR1 is SEHNR and CDR2 is FQNEAQ (reference sequence). Trimming left V 4 bases short and J 8 bases short, with 17 bases between. As originally analysed: Reference gene primers were amplified, and this amplification served to estimate nucleated cell counts. Clones were read by immunoSEQ multiplex PCR, and TCRdb kept only the in-frame ones, dropping some. That table furnishes V, J and clone size, whereas the DNA furnished D and trimming. The profile shows fewer than 500,000 clones, 87% of them singletons.

The source of this sequence is a woman under 30 with acute COVID-19. V usage is TRBV7-9 and J usage is TRBJ1-1; D is unclear. The sample consisted of PBMCs or T cells enriched from blood (not recorded which). The chain's CDR3 is CASSSDRRTSEAFF. The CDR3 nucleotides read TGTGCCAGCAGCTCCGACCGGCGGACTTCGGAAGCTTTCTTT. Full variable domain (rest looked up from reference TRBV7-9 and TRBJ1-1): DTGVSQNPRHKITKRGQNVTFRCDPISEHNRLYWYRQTLGQGPEFLTYFQNEAQLEKSRLLSDRFSAERPKGSFSTLEIQRTEQGDSAMYLCASSSDRRTSEAFFGQGTRLTVV.